Sequencing of this T cell receptor beta chain was carried out in a study of monozygotic twins with inflammatory bowel disease. The CDR3 length is 13 residues. Germline CDR1 and CDR2: GTSNPN and SVGIG (reference sequence). TCRdb re-called the 5' RACE reads; one entry per CDR3 protein, DNA not given. In all, the sample yields fewer than 550,000 distinct CDR3 sequences. V is TRBV30 and J is TRBJ2-7. The source of this sequence is a human donor with ulcerative colitis or Crohn's disease, or a healthy co-twin of an affected twin (not recorded which). Sequenced input: blood. CDR3 in amino acids: CAWSWLGSSEQYF. The complete variable domain, with remaining parts taken from reference TRBV30 and TRBJ2-7, reads SQTIHQWPATLVQPVGSPLSLECTVEGTSNPNLYWYRQAAGRGLQLLFYSVGIGQISSEVPQNLSASRPQDRQFILSSKKLLLSDSGFYLCAWSWLGSSEQYFGPGTRLTVT.